This record concerns one TCR beta chain sequence. This specimen comes from a study of T cells in tumors after PD-1 blockade. Study-wide background: Patients received pembrolizumab 200 mg every 3 weeks or cemiplimab 350 mg every 2 weeks. On average, peripheral blood gave about 100,000 TCR templates and 30,000 to 40,000 unique clonotypes.

Germline CDR1 and CDR2: MNHEY and SMNVEV (reference sequence). Trimming removed 2 bases from V and 0 bases from J, with 20 bases in between. CDR3 size: 18 residues. Method: immunoSEQ multiplex PCR; TCRdb's copy keeps in-frame clones and lacks some. The table records about 63,000 clones, 74% of them present only once. Template: tumor biopsy or peripheral blood genomic DNA, roughly 616-6,500 ng per sample. The sequencing here drew on PBMCs, taken after anti-PD-1 treatment. This TCR derives from a human donor with basal cell carcinoma. The chain has TRBV27 and TRBJ2-7, with D uncertain. The CDR3: CASSLEIPQGPNSYEQYF. For the CDR3, the DNA is TGTGCCAGCAGTTTAGAGATTCCACAAGGCCCGAACTCCTACGAGCAGTACTTC.